This TCR beta chain was identified in a study of CD8 T cells in Susac syndrome. Per germline, CDR1 SGHTA and CDR2 FQGNSA. The CDR3 is made up of 12 amino acids. V gave up 0 bases and J gave up 2 bases, with 0 bases separating them. Sequencing of TCR beta was performed on blood CD8+ and CD4+ T cells. Reverse transcription of roughly 0.45 to 1 ug RNA was carried out with random hexamers. In TCRdb, the immunoSEQ multiplex PCR reads were re-called with MiXCR into one record per CDR3 protein. This sample has some 140,000 distinct CDR3 sequences, with 80% to 85% found just once. The sequenced sample consisted of CD8+ T cells from PBMCs. The chain carries TRBV7-2 and TRBJ2-3; D call uncertain. This receptor was obtained from a human donor with multiple sclerosis. The CDR3 DNA is TGTGCCAGCAGCTTAGCCACAGATACGCAGTATTTT. It translates to CASSLATDTQYF.